This is a list of T cell receptor beta chains from one sample in a study of blood T cell repertoires in COVID-19. The assay was immunoSEQ multiplex PCR, and TCRdb's table has in-frame clones only and misses some. The sample lists roughly 25,000 clones; 65% to 90% were seen once. The sequenced material came from peripheral blood. The source is a woman of 80 years or more with acute or convalescent COVID-19. Each CDR3 is given with its conserved first and last residue. The order of the fields is clone size, J gene, V gene, D gene, CDR3 DNA, CDR3 protein. The D gene is left open where the match is weak. Size is omitted from some rows. Given values are once, few, many or a class for expanded clones.

clone_size: .
j_call: TRBJ2-7
v_call: TRBV20-1
d_call: TRBD2
cdr3_nt: TGCAGTGCTAGCCTTAGCGGGAGTACGAACTTC
cdr3_aa: CSASLSGSTNF

clone_size: few
j_call: TRBJ1-2
v_call: TRBV27
d_call: .
cdr3_nt: TGTGCGGCGGGCAGGAGCTATGGCTACACCTTC
cdr3_aa: CAAGRSYGYTF

clone_size: .
j_call: TRBJ2-7
v_call: TRBV3-1/TRBV3-2
d_call: TRBD2
cdr3_nt: TGTGCCAGCAGCCAAGGACTAGCGGGGCGCGAGCAGTACTTC
cdr3_aa: CASSQGLAGREQYF

clone_size: .
j_call: TRBJ2-3
v_call: TRBV5-4
d_call: TRBD2
cdr3_nt: TGTGCCAGCAGTGCCGGGACTAGCGGGAGTGGCACAGATACGCAGTATTTT
cdr3_aa: CASSAGTSGSGTDTQYF

clone_size: few
j_call: TRBJ1-1
v_call: TRBV15
d_call: .
cdr3_nt: TGTGCCACCAGCAGAGATTTACAGGCGACTGAAGCTTTCTTT
cdr3_aa: CATSRDLQATEAFF

clone_size: few
j_call: TRBJ1-2
v_call: TRBV15
d_call: .
cdr3_nt: TGTGCCACCAGCCCGAGGCAGTACTATGGCTACACCTTC
cdr3_aa: CATSPRQYYGYTF

clone_size: .
j_call: TRBJ2-1
v_call: TRBV2
d_call: TRBD2
cdr3_nt: TGTGCCAGCAGGGAACTAGCGGGAGGCCGCAATGAGCAGTTCTTC
cdr3_aa: CASRELAGGRNEQFF

clone_size: once
j_call: TRBJ2-1
v_call: TRBV29-1
d_call: .
cdr3_nt: TGCAGCGCATGGGGGCGTACAGGGCGCAATGAGCAGTTCTTC
cdr3_aa: CSAWGRTGRNEQFF

clone_size: many
j_call: TRBJ2-2
v_call: TRBV4-3
d_call: TRBD2
cdr3_nt: TGCGCCAGCAGCCAAGAGGTCCTAGCCGGGAGGGCCGGGGAGCTGTTTTTT
cdr3_aa: CASSQEVLAGRAGELFF

clone_size: few
j_call: TRBJ1-5
v_call: TRBV28
d_call: .
cdr3_nt: TGTGCCAGCAGTGACGACGGGACTGTAAATCAGCCCCAGCATTTT
cdr3_aa: CASSDDGTVNQPQHF

clone_size: many
j_call: TRBJ1-4
v_call: TRBV5-6
d_call: .
cdr3_nt: TGTGCCAGCAGCTTGGGGGTCAGGGTCCCTAATGAAAAACTGTTTTTT
cdr3_aa: CASSLGVRVPNEKLFF

clone_size: once
j_call: TRBJ1-1
v_call: TRBV30
d_call: TRBD1
cdr3_nt: TGTGCCTGGAGCCGAGGGACAGGGGGCGGCACTGAAGCTTTCTTT
cdr3_aa: CAWSRGTGGGTEAFF

clone_size: .
j_call: TRBJ2-1
v_call: TRBV27
d_call: .
cdr3_nt: TGTGCCAGCAGGCGCAGGGGTCAGGAGAGGCGGTTCTTC
cdr3_aa: CASRRRGQERRFF